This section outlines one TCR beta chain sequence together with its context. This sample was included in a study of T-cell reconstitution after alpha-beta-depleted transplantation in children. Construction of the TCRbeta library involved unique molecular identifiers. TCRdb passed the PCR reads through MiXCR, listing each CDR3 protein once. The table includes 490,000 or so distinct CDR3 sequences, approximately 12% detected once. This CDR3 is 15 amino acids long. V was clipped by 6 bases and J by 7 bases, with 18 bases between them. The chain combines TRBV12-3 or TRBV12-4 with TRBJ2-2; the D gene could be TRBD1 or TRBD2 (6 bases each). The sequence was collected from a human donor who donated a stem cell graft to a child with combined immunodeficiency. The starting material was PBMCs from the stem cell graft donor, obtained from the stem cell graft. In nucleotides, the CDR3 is TGTGCCAGCAGCATAAACAAGGGGGGTGGCGGGGAGCTGTTTTTT. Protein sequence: CASSINKGGGGELFF.